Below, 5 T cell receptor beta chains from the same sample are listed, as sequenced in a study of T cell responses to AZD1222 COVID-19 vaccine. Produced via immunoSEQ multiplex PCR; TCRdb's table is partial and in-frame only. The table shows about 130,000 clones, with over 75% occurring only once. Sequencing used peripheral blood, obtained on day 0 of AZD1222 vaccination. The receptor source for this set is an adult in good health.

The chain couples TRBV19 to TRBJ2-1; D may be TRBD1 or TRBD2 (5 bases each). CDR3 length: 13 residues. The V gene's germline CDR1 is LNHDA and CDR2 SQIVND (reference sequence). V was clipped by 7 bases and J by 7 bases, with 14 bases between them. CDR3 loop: CASTMGPLNEQFF. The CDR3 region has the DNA TGTGCCAGTACCATGGGACCTCTAAATGAGCAGTTCTTC.

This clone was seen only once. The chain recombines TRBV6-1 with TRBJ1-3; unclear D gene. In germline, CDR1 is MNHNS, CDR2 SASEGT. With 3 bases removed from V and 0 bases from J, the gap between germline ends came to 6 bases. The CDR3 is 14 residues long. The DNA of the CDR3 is TGTGCCAGCAGTGACATCCACTCTGGAAACACCATATATTTT. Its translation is CASSDIHSGNTIYF.

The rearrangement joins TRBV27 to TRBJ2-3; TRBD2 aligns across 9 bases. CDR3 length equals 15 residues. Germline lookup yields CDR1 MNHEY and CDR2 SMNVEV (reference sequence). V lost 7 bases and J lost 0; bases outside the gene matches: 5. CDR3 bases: TGTGCCAGCACCCGACTAGCGGCTAGCACAGATACGCAGTATTTT. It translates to CASTRLAASTDTQYF.

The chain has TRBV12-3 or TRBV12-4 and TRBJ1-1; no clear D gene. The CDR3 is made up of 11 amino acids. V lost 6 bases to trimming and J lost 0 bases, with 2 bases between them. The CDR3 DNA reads TGTGCCAGCAGGCTGAACACTGAAGCTTTCTTT. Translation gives CASRLNTEAFF.

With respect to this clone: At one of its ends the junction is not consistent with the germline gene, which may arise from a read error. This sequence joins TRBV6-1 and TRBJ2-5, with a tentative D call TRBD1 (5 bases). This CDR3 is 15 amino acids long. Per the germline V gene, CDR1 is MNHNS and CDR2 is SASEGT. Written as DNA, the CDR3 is TGTGCCAGCCGTGAATCCGGCCAGGGTCAAAAGACCCAGTACTTC. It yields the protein CASRESGQGQKTQYF.